The 2 T cell receptor beta chains in this list originate from one sample, sequenced in a study of shared clonotypes between healthy human individuals (dated by TCRdb to between 2020 and 2021). To prepare the library, the immunoSEQ multiplex PCR assay was applied. In TCRdb, the immuneACCESS table is reduced to in-frame sequences with V and J assigned. These tables do not hold every clone; where another copy was compared, an unresolved V gene accounts for under half, and the others remain unexplained. The sample table contains about 1.1 million clones; only one count was recorded for 75% to 85% of them. About 0.52% of the sample comes from the top ten. The sequenced material came from memory CD4+ T cells from PBMCs. What this sample's cell subset or site label stands for: CD45RA-negative fraction. These receptor sequences come from a man aged 18 to 30 in good health. Some clones in this sample may be carry-over from other donors' samples.

There are a few counts of this clone. This chain uses TRBV7-3 with TRBJ2-3; 8 positions match TRBD2. From germline, CDR1 is SGHTA and CDR2 FQGTGA. This CDR3 is 15 amino acids long. J was trimmed by 6 bases and V by 5 bases; bases with no gene match: 10. The CDR3 here is CASSPLGLGRDTQYF. In nucleotides, the CDR3 is TGTGCCAGCAGCCCATTGGGACTAGGGCGGGATACGCAGTATTTT.

In this sample, this clone turned up many times. At the DNA level, this CDR3 is encoded by other sequences in the same sample as well. The chain is built from TRBV5-4 and TRBJ2-1; possibly TRBD1 for D (5 bases). The CDR3 sequence is 13 residues long. V dropped 3 bases and J dropped 1 base, with 5 bases sitting between them. CDR1 is SGHNT, CDR2 YYREEE, per germline (reference sequence). CDR3 amino acids: CASSWTSYNEQFF. CDR3 nucleotides: TGTGCCAGCAGCTGGACATCCTACAATGAGCAGTTCTTC.